Listed here is a single T cell receptor (beta chain). The data were obtained in a study of long-term antiretroviral therapy in people with HIV. The CDR3 totals 13 residues. Germline CDR1 and CDR2: MGHRA and YSYEKL. The V gene lost 2 bases and the J gene lost 3 bases, with 7 bases spanning the gap. Version v3.0 of the immunoSEQ assay ran at survey level. Produced via immunoSEQ multiplex PCR; TCRdb's table is partial and in-frame only. The sample lists about 21,000 clones, roughly 80% occurring once. The clonotype originates from a woman aged 25 to 39 with HIV. The rearrangement joins TRBV4-1 to TRBJ1-1, with unresolved D. The sample was unsorted PBMCs, taken 0.2 years after starting antiretroviral therapy. The CDR3 loop is CASSQTRYTEAFF. CDR3 coding DNA: TGCGCCAGCAGCCAAACACGGTACACTGAAGCTTTCTTT.